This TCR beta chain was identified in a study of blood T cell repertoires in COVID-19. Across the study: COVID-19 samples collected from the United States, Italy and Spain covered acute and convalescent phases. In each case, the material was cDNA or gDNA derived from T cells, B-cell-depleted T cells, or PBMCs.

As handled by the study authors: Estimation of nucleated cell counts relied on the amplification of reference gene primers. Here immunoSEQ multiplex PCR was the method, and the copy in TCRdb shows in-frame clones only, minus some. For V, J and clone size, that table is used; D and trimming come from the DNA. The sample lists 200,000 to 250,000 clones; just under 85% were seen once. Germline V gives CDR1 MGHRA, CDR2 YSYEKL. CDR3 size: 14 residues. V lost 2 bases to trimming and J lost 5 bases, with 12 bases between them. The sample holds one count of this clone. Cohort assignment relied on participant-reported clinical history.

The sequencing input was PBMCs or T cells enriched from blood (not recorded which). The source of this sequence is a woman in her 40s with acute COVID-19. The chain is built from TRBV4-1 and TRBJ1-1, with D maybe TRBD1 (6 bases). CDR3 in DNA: TGCGCCAGCAGCCAATTGACAGGTTCTACTGAAGCTTTCTTT. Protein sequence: CASSQLTGSTEAFF.